The 14 T cell receptor beta chains below all came from one sample that was sequenced in a study of blood T cell repertoires in COVID-19. Libraries were prepared by immunoSEQ multiplex PCR; TCRdb keeps only in-frame clonotypes and omits some of them. Found here are over 350,000 clones, 88% of them singletons; the top ten hold roughly 1.2%. The source material was PBMCs or T cells enriched from blood (not recorded which). The origin of the receptors is a woman in her late teens or twenties who had recovered from COVID-19.

The chain employs TRBV27 and TRBJ1-5; a weak D match, TRBD1 (5 bases). Trimming took 3 bases from V and 2 from J, leaving 11 bases between them. CDR1 is MNHEY, CDR2 SMNVEV, per germline (reference sequence). The CDR3 runs to 15 residues. CDR3 in amino acids: CASSLAGYGNQPQHF. The CDR3 bases are TGTGCCAGCAGTTTGGCAGGGTATGGCAATCAGCCCCAGCATTTT.

The sample holds one count of this clone. The rearrangement joins TRBV19 to TRBJ1-2, with D possibly being TRBD1 (6 bases). V lost 6 bases and J 4 bases, leaving 18 bases between the germline ends. CDR3 size: 15 residues. Per the germline V gene, CDR1 is LNHDA and CDR2 is SQIVND (reference sequence). The CDR3 loop is CASSPLGGQGYGYTF. The CDR3 DNA reads as TGTGCCAGTAGCCCGTTGGGGGGGCAGGGCTATGGCTACACCTTC.

The rearrangement links TRBV2 to TRBJ1-4; TRBD1 aligns across 10 bases. The germline V gene has CDR1 SNHLY and CDR2 FYNNEI. The CDR3 is made up of 14 amino acids. The J segment lost 8 bases and the V segment lost 7 bases, leaving 7 bases of the junction unmatched. CDR3 in DNA: TGTGCCAGCAACACCGGGACAGGGGAAGAAAAACTGTTTTTT. Translated, it gives CASNTGTGEEKLFF.

The rearrangement uses TRBV19 and TRBJ2-7; D is possibly TRBD1 (6 bases). V was cut by 3 bases and J by 0 bases, with 18 bases left in between. Germline assignment: CDR1 LNHDA and CDR2 SQIVND (reference sequence). CDR3 length: 17 amino acids. The chain's CDR3 is CASSMFGGAEVSYEQYF. The CDR3 DNA reads as TGTGCCAGTAGTATGTTTGGGGGCGCGGAGGTCTCCTACGAGCAGTACTTC. The variable domain in full, completed from reference TRBV19 and TRBJ2-7, reads DGGITQSPKYLFRKEGQNVTLSCEQNLNHDAMYWYRQDPGQGLRLIYYSQIVNDFQKGDIAEGYSVSREKKESFPLTVTSAQKNPTAFYLCASSMFGGAEVSYEQYFGPGTRLTVT.

This chain joins TRBV5-4 and TRBJ2-1; possible D gene TRBD2, 6 bases. Germline-derived CDR1 and CDR2 are SGHNT and YYREEE (reference sequence). This CDR3 region has 15 residues. V gave up 4 bases and J gave up 5 bases, with 16 bases separating them. The CDR3 spells CASSPPGLSHNEQFF. The CDR3 DNA is TGTGCCAGCAGCCCCCCGGGACTGAGTCACAATGAGCAGTTCTTC.

The chain carries TRBV5-6 and TRBJ1-5, with D perhaps TRBD1 (5 bases). Germline values: CDR1 SGHDT, CDR2 YYEEEE. The CDR3 is made up of 13 amino acids. The V end lost 0 bases, the J end lost 9 bases, and 10 bases lay between the germline ends. CDR3 DNA: TGTGCCAGCAGCTTGGCAGGGTCAGGGCCCCAGCATTTT. Its translation is CASSLAGSGPQHF.

The chain has TRBV9 and TRBJ1-3, with 11 bases aligning to TRBD1. V dropped 3 bases and J dropped 4; count of bases not matched to a gene: 9. Germline V CDR1 and CDR2: SGDLS, YYNGEE. CDR3 size: 17 residues. The CDR3 bases are TGTGCCAGCAGCGCGGGACAGGGGGTTGAAGTGGGAAACACCATATATTTT. Protein sequence: CASSAGQGVEVGNTIYF.

This clone was detected only once. The gene calls are TRBV19 and TRBJ1-5; a possible D gene is TRBD1 (6 bases). V dropped 5 bases and J dropped 5 bases, with 10 bases sitting between them. Germline values: CDR1 LNHDA, CDR2 SQIVND (reference sequence). The CDR3 contains 13 residues. The CDR3 nucleotides read TGTGCCAGTAGTCTCGCAGGGGATCAGCCCCAGCATTTT. It codes for CASSLAGDQPQHF.

V usage is TRBV7-3 and J usage is TRBJ2-5; possibly TRBD1 for D (5 bases). The V end was cut by 4 bases, the J end by 2 bases, with 20 bases between. CDR3 length equals 17 residues. In germline, CDR1 is SGHTA, CDR2 FQGTGA. This CDR3 is CASSSTSGQDTQETQYF. CDR3 nucleotide sequence: TGTGCCAGCAGCTCGACGTCCGGGCAGGACACTCAAGAGACCCAGTACTTC.

This clone was observed a few times. The CDR3 reads CARQGSSTDTQYF. CDR3 nucleotide sequence: TGTGCCCGACAGGGGTCTAGCACAGATACGCAGTATTTT. J is TRBJ2-3 and V is TRBV30, with 8 nucleotides matching TRBD1. Losses at the gene ends were 8 bases for V and 0 bases for J; bases not matched to a gene: 4. Germline lookup yields CDR1 GTSNPN and CDR2 SVGIG (reference sequence). This CDR3 spans 13 amino acids.

The rearrangement joins TRBV27 to TRBJ2-7, with 7 nucleotides matching TRBD1. CDR3 length: 14 amino acids. V lost 0 bases, J lost 2 bases, and 1 base stayed unmatched. Looked up from germline, CDR1 is MNHEY and CDR2 is SMNVEV (reference sequence). The CDR3 bases are TGTGCCAGCAGTTTATCTCAGGGGGCCTACGAGCAGTACTTC. This sequence encodes CASSLSQGAYEQYF.

The chain joins TRBV19 to TRBJ1-6; tentative D call: TRBD1 (6 bases). V was shortened by 7 bases and J by 7 bases, with 23 bases between the two germline ends. The CDR3 contains 17 residues. CDR1 and CDR2 from the germline V gene are LNHDA and SQIVND (reference sequence). The chain's CDR3 is CASIRSPGDKGNSPLHF. In DNA, the CDR3 is TGTGCCAGTATCCGGTCACCAGGGGACAAAGGAAATTCACCCCTCCACTTT.

The chain links TRBV5-1 to TRBJ1-2, with D possibly matching TRBD1 (5 bases). The CDR3 totals 15 residues. Trimming took off 0 bases at V and 3 bases at J, with 12 bases between the two ends. Per the germline V gene, CDR1 is SGHRS and CDR2 is YFSETQ. DNA of the CDR3: TGCGCCAGCAGCTTGGCCCGGGGGGTTGACTATGGCTACACCTTC. It specifies CASSLARGVDYGYTF.

The chain recombines TRBV5-4 with TRBJ2-3; D not resolved. Germline V gene data show CDR1 as SGHNT and CDR2 as YYREEE (reference sequence). V dropped 3 bases and J dropped 3 bases, with 5 bases sitting between them. CDR3 length equals 12 residues. The DNA for the CDR3 is TGTGCCAGCAGCTCACGGACAGATACGCAGTATTTT. Protein product: CASSSRTDTQYF.